This is a list of T cell receptor beta chains from one sample in a study of blood T cell repertoires in COVID-19. Produced via immunoSEQ multiplex PCR; TCRdb's table is partial and in-frame only. The table records some 120,000 clones, more than 90% of them present only once. Input material: peripheral blood. The receptors were sampled from a man in his forties or fifties with active COVID-19. The CDR3 runs from the conserved cysteine through the conserved F or W. The D gene is left open where the match is weak. Not all rows give a size; the values are once, few, many and, for expanded clones, a class.

clone size	V gene	D gene	J gene	CDR3 protein	CDR3 DNA
.	TRBV5-1	.	TRBJ1-1	CASSLEPTPGTNEAFF	TGCGCCAGCAGCTTGGAACCGACCCCTGGAACTAATGAAGCTTTCTTT
once	TRBV29-1	.	TRBJ2-5	CSVSLGGAETQYF	TGCAGCGTCAGCTTAGGGGGGGCCGAGACCCAGTACTTC
.	TRBV10-3	.	TRBJ2-7	CAISGGDFYEQYF	TGTGCCATCAGTGGCGGGGACTTCTACGAGCAGTACTTC
.	TRBV12-3/TRBV12-4	.	TRBJ2-1	CASSLNAVNEQFF	TGTGCCAGCAGTTTGAACGCGGTCAATGAGCAGTTCTTC
.	TRBV2	.	TRBJ2-2	CAILTSGTSNTGELFF	TGTGCCATTCTCACTTCCGGGACATCGAACACCGGGGAGCTGTTTTTT
.	TRBV3-1/TRBV3-2	TRBD1	TRBJ1-5	CASSSSRDRVTHF	TGTGCCAGCAGCTCGAGTCGCGACAGGGTTACGCATTTT
.	TRBV19	.	TRBJ2-2	CASSIGWRDRKTGELFF	TGTGCCAGTAGTATAGGCTGGCGGGACAGAAAGACCGGGGAGCTGTTTTTT
few	TRBV10-1	TRBD2	TRBJ2-1	CASSESRLAGYNEQFF	TGCGCCAGCAGTGAGTCGAGGCTAGCGGGATACAATGAGCAGTTCTTC
.	TRBV6-6	.	TRBJ1-1	CASSARQNTEAFF	TGTGCCAGCAGTGCCCGACAGAACACTGAAGCTTTCTTT
.	TRBV6-2/TRBV6-3	.	TRBJ1-1	CASSHTGGLDTEAFF	TGTGCCAGCAGCCACACCGGGGGGTTGGACACTGAAGCTTTCTTT
.	TRBV5-6	TRBD2	TRBJ2-3	CASSAGGALTDTQYF	TGTGCCAGCAGCGCGGGGGGCGCCCTCACAGATACGCAGTATTTT
.	TRBV5-1	TRBD1	TRBJ1-2	CASSLDRGSNYGYTF	TGCGCCAGCAGCTTGGACAGGGGTTCCAACTATGGCTACACCTTC
.	TRBV7-2	.	TRBJ1-1	CASRLWNTEAFF	TGTGCCAGCAGACTATGGAACACTGAAGCTTTCTTT
.	TRBV5-1	TRBD1	TRBJ2-7	CASSLGDRPYEQYF	TGCGCCAGCAGCTTGGGGGACAGACCCTACGAGCAGTACTTC
.	TRBV5-4	TRBD1	TRBJ2-5	CASRPTGGGETQYF	TGTGCCAGCAGGCCTACAGGGGGCGGAGAGACCCAGTACTTC
.	TRBV5-4	TRBD1	TRBJ2-3	CASIQQPGQQFTDTQYF	TGTGCCAGCATCCAACAACCGGGACAGCAATTCACAGATACGCAGTATTTT
.	TRBV2	.	TRBJ1-5	CASSEYTSLMDQPQHF	TGTGCCAGCAGTGAATACACCTCCTTGATGGATCAGCCCCAGCATTTT
once	TRBV6-5	.	TRBJ2-5	CASSSIGTLETQYF	TGTGCCAGCAGCTCCATCGGGACTCTGGAGACCCAGTACTTC
.	TRBV5-6	TRBD1	TRBJ2-1	CASSPGQVSYNEQFF	TGTGCCAGCAGCCCAGGACAGGTCTCCTACAATGAGCAGTTCTTC
.	TRBV11-2	.	TRBJ1-1	CASSPYLQGSTEAFF	TGTGCCAGCAGCCCCTACCTCCAGGGGTCCACTGAAGCTTTCTTT
few	TRBV7-2	.	TRBJ2-1	CASSRVRGTNEQFF	TGTGCCAGCAGCCGTGTGAGGGGGACCAATGAGCAGTTCTTC
.	TRBV7-2	TRBD1	TRBJ1-3	CASSLEMTGISGNTIYF	TGTGCCAGCAGCTTGGAAATGACAGGGATTTCTGGAAACACCATATATTTT
.	TRBV12-3/TRBV12-4	TRBD1	TRBJ2-1	CASRGGRLGEQFF	TGTGCCAGCAGAGGGGGCCGACTCGGAGAGCAGTTCTTC
once	TRBV6-5	.	TRBJ2-5	CASSRTDIIQYF	TGTGCCAGCAGTCGGACAGATATCATCCAGTACTTC
once	TRBV7-2	TRBD1	TRBJ2-1	CASSLARGQGSGEQFF	TGTGCCAGCAGCTTAGCTCGGGGACAGGGGTCCGGTGAGCAGTTCTTC
.	TRBV7-9	.	TRBJ2-3	CASSFGETVKDTQYF	TGTGCCAGCAGCTTCGGCGAGACAGTGAAAGATACGCAGTATTTT
few	TRBV5-1	TRBD2	TRBJ2-5	CASSPGGEGLETQYF	TGCGCCAGCAGCCCCGGGGGGGAGGGCCTCGAGACCCAGTACTTC
.	TRBV11-3	TRBD2	TRBJ2-3	CASSRRLAGGGYTQYF	TGTGCCAGCAGCCGAAGACTAGCGGGAGGGGGATATACGCAGTATTTT
.	TRBV5-4	.	TRBJ1-6	CASSEDTTSSYNSPLHF	TGTGCCAGCAGCGAAGACACAACGAGCTCCTATAATTCACCCCTCCACTTT
.	TRBV7-8	.	TRBJ2-1	CASSSRLNAYNEQFF	TGTGCCAGCAGCTCTCGACTGAATGCCTACAATGAGCAGTTCTTC
once	TRBV11-3	.	TRBJ2-3	CASSLDSSTDTQYF	TGTGCCAGCAGCTTGGACAGTAGCACAGATACGCAGTATTTT
.	TRBV6-5	.	TRBJ2-4	CASKMGGSKNIQYF	TGTGCCAGCAAAATGGGGGGAAGCAAAAACATTCAGTACTTC
.	TRBV5-5	TRBD2	TRBJ2-7	CASSLQAGDGYEQYF	TGTGCCAGCAGCTTGCAAGCGGGGGATGGGTACGAGCAGTACTTC
.	TRBV2	.	TRBJ1-1	CASVFILNTEAFF	TGTGCCAGTGTATTTATCTTGAACACTGAAGCTTTCTTT